This passage covers 24 T cell receptor beta chains from one sample sequenced in a study of blood T cell repertoires in COVID-19. Here immunoSEQ multiplex PCR was the method, and the copy in TCRdb shows in-frame clones only, minus some. Of some 120,000 clones listed, approximately 85% were seen once; the top ten hold about 13%. Sample: peripheral blood. The origin of the receptors is a human donor in a cohort sampled during active COVID-19.

The chain is built from TRBV10-2 and TRBJ1-5, with 7 positions matching TRBD1. In germline, CDR1 is WSHSY, CDR2 SAAADI. The ends lost 7 bases at V and 7 bases at J; junction bases unmatched: 10. The CDR3 totals 14 residues. The DNA for the CDR3 is TGCGCCAGCAAGCACAGGGGAAAGGGACAGCCCCAGCATTTT. It translates to CASKHRGKGQPQHF.

This chain joins TRBV5-5 and TRBJ1-6; a possible D gene is TRBD1 (6 bases). V lost 4 bases, J lost 9 bases, and 17 bases lay in between. Germline-derived CDR1 and CDR2 are SGHKS and YYEKEE (reference sequence). This CDR3 is built from 15 residues. As DNA, the CDR3 is TGTGCCAGCAGCCCGGACAGTCTCTCGAGTTCACCCCTCCACTTT. It yields the protein CASSPDSLSSSPLHF.

V is TRBV3-1 (or the pseudogene TRBV3-2) and J is TRBJ2-5; 8 bases align to TRBD2. This CDR3 contains 14 residues. Germline CDR1 and CDR2: LGHDT and YNNKEL (reference sequence). The ends lost 4 bases at V and 3 bases at J; junction bases unmatched: 4. CDR3 protein: CASSPGGGEETQYF. CDR3 nucleotide sequence: TGTGCCAGCAGCCCCGGGGGGGGAGAAGAGACCCAGTACTTC.

V usage is TRBV3-1 (or the pseudogene TRBV3-2) and J usage is TRBJ2-7, with D hard to call. The V end was cut by 1 base, the J end by 3 bases, with 7 bases between. CDR3 size: 13 residues. Looked up from germline, CDR1 is LGHDT and CDR2 is YNNKEL (reference sequence). For the CDR3, the DNA is TGTGCCAGCAGCCAAGTTTCGGGCTACGAGCAGTACTTC. Residues: CASSQVSGYEQYF.

The chain is built from TRBV9 and TRBJ1-5, with no clear D. CDR1 and CDR2 from the germline V gene are SGDLS and YYNGEE. V was cut by 3 bases and J by 4 bases, with 11 bases left in between. This CDR3 is built from 14 residues. CDR3 amino acids: CASSGGSGNQPQHF. CDR3 coding DNA: TGTGCCAGCAGCGGAGGGTCCGGTAATCAGCCCCAGCATTTT.

The V call is TRBV5-4, the J call TRBJ2-7, with a weak D call TRBD2 (5 bases). The CDR3 covers 12 residues. V was trimmed by 0 bases and J by 9 bases, leaving 10 bases between them. Germline V gives CDR1 SGHNT, CDR2 YYREEE (reference sequence). The CDR3 DNA sequence: TGTGCCAGCAGCTTGGTTGGTGGAGGGCAGTACTTC. Translation gives CASSLVGGGQYF.

CDR3 in amino acids: CASSRAPGTGDDEQYF. In nucleotides, the CDR3 is TGCGCCAGCAGCCGAGCACCCGGGACAGGGGACGACGAGCAGTACTTC. The chain employs TRBV5-1 and TRBJ2-7; TRBD1 agrees at 10 bases. This CDR3 comprises 16 residues. The germline V gene encodes CDR1 SGHRS and CDR2 YFSETQ. Trimming at V came to 4 bases and at J to 5 bases, leaving 12 bases not matched to a gene.

The count of this clone is one. The chain recombines TRBV10-2 with TRBJ2-1; 9 nucleotides align to TRBD2. The V and J ends lost 8 bases and 7 bases, in that order; junction bases with no gene match: 6. CDR1 WSHSY and CDR2 SAAADI come from the germline V gene. This CDR3 is 13 amino acids long. CDR3 DNA: TGCGCCAGCCTGTATAGCGGGGGTAATGAGCAGTTCTTC. Amino acids: CASLYSGGNEQFF.

Only one count was recorded for this clone. The J gene is TRBJ2-7, the V gene TRBV28, with TRBD1 identical over 7 bases. From germline, CDR1 is MDHEN and CDR2 SYDVKM. V shed 1 base, J shed 2 bases, and the junction held 8 bases outside the gene matches. CDR3 length: 16 amino acids. The CDR3 loop reads CASSLFRTGSTYEQYF. CDR3 bases: TGTGCCAGCAGTTTATTTCGGACAGGCTCTACCTACGAGCAGTACTTC. Full variable domain (rest looked up from reference TRBV28 and TRBJ2-7): DVKVTQSSRYLVKRTGEKVFLECVQDMDHENMFWYRQDPGLGLRLIYFSYDVKMKEKGDIPEGYSVSREKKERFSLILESASTNQTSMYLCASSLFRTGSTYEQYFGPGTRLTVT.

This chain joins TRBV5-1 and TRBJ2-7; tentatively, D is TRBD1 (6 bases). The CDR3 covers 15 residues. Germline CDR1 reads SGHRS; CDR2 reads YFSETQ. Trimming removed 9 bases at V and 2 bases at J, with 21 bases between. The CDR3 sequence: CATKANTGNAYEQYF. The DNA for the CDR3 is TGCGCCACCAAAGCCAATACAGGGAATGCCTACGAGCAGTACTTC.

The chain employs TRBV25-1 and TRBJ1-2; D is possibly TRBD1 (6 bases). The CDR3 is 15 amino acids. Germline values: CDR1 MGHDK, CDR2 SYGVNS. V lost 3 bases to trimming and J lost 2 bases, with 13 bases between them. The CDR3 loop reads CASSDPTGGNYGYTF. CDR3 nucleotide sequence: TGTGCCAGCAGTGATCCGACAGGCGGGAACTATGGCTACACCTTC.

The chain couples TRBV18 to TRBJ2-2; D may be TRBD1 (5 bases). This CDR3 has 15 amino acids. V was shortened by 1 base and J by 4 bases, with 10 bases between the two germline ends. CDR1 KGHSH and CDR2 LQKENI come from the germline V gene. The CDR3 DNA reads TGTGCCAGCTCACCACTACAGGATTCCACCGGGGAGCTGTTTTTT. Protein sequence: CASSPLQDSTGELFF.

This chain uses TRBV2 with TRBJ2-7; D might be TRBD1 (5 bases). Germline CDR1 reads SNHLY; CDR2 reads FYNNEI. V lost 8 bases and J lost 0, with 14 bases in between. The CDR3 extends over 14 amino acids. The CDR3, as DNA: TGTGCCAGCGGGGCAGTAAAGACCTCCTACGAGCAGTACTTC. Amino acid sequence: CASGAVKTSYEQYF.

The chain joins TRBV30 to TRBJ2-2; D not certain. The length of the CDR3 is 14 residues. Germline CDR1 GTSNPN, CDR2 SVGIG (reference sequence). The V end was cut by 7 bases, the J end by 3 bases, with 15 bases between. The CDR3 DNA reads as TGTGCCTCCCCCGCGGCGGCGCACACCGGGGAGCTGTTTTTT. Encoded protein: CASPAAAHTGELFF. The variable domain in full, completed from reference TRBV30 and TRBJ2-2, reads SQTIHQWPATLVQPVGSPLSLECTVEGTSNPNLYWYRQAAGRGLQLLFYSVGIGQISSEVPQNLSASRPQDRQFILSSKKLLLSDSGFYLCASPAAAHTGELFFGEGSRLTVL.

V and J are TRBV7-9 and TRBJ2-3; D is ambiguous. CDR1 and CDR2 (germline): SEHNR, FQNEAQ (reference sequence). The V end was cut by 4 bases, the J end by 1 base, with 12 bases between. CDR3 length: 15 amino acids. Written as DNA, the CDR3 is TGTGCCAGCAGCTCGACTGCATCCGGCACAGATACGCAGTATTTT. Translated: CASSSTASGTDTQYF.

The chain has TRBV7-9 and TRBJ2-2; 7 nucleotides line up with TRBD1. The CDR3 covers 14 residues. Looked up from germline, CDR1 is SEHNR and CDR2 is FQNEAQ (reference sequence). Trimming removed 3 bases from V and 3 bases from J; junction bases left unmatched: 1. The CDR3: CASSFTGDTGELFF. Here the CDR3 DNA reads TGTGCCAGCAGCTTCACAGGGGACACCGGGGAGCTGTTTTTT.

The chain combines TRBV4-1 with TRBJ2-1; 7 bases are shared with TRBD2. The CDR3 has 19 amino acids. The germline V gene encodes CDR1 MGHRA and CDR2 YSYEKL. Trimming removed 0 bases from V and 3 bases from J; junction bases left unmatched: 14. CDR3 coding DNA: TGCGCCAGCAGCCAAGAAGGTCCCGAGGTAGGCGGGGGCTACAATGAGCAGTTCTTC. Translated, it gives CASSQEGPEVGGGYNEQFF.

V gene TRBV7-9 combines with J gene TRBJ2-1; 14 nucleotides line up with TRBD2. The CDR3 is 15 amino acids. J was trimmed by 10 bases and V by 3 bases; bases with no gene match: 5. Looked up from germline, CDR1 is SEHNR and CDR2 is FQNEAQ (reference sequence). CDR3 nucleotides: TGTGCCAGCAGCTTGACTAGCGGGGGGGCCCGAGAGCAGTTCTTC. This codes for CASSLTSGGAREQFF.

This sequence joins TRBV5-4 and TRBJ2-3, with 9 positions matching TRBD2. Germline V gene sequence: CDR1 SGHNT, CDR2 YYREEE (reference sequence). The CDR3 runs 13 residues. The trim removed 9 bases at V and 6 bases at J, leaving 8 bases unmatched. The CDR3 DNA reads as TGTGCCACCCTTCTAGCGGGGTCGGATACGCAGTATTTT. Amino acid sequence: CATLLAGSDTQYF.

V usage is TRBV27 and J usage is TRBJ1-5; 8 bases fit TRBD1. The V and J ends lost 4 bases and 10 bases, in that order; junction bases with no gene match: 9. Per the germline V gene, CDR1 is MNHEY and CDR2 is SMNVEV (reference sequence). CDR3 length: 14 residues. CDR3 residues: CASSYGTGDFPQHF. As DNA, the CDR3 is TGTGCCAGCAGTTATGGGACAGGTGACTTTCCCCAGCATTTT.

J is TRBJ1-3 and V is TRBV15; a weak D match, TRBD1 (6 bases). Trimming shortened V by 1 base and J by 2 bases, and 9 bases separated the two germline ends. The CDR3 loop spans 15 amino acids. CDR1 and CDR2 (germline): LNHNV, YYDKDF (reference sequence). CDR3: CATSRGRTAGNTIYF. In DNA form, the CDR3 reads TGTGCCACCAGCAGAGGAAGGACAGCTGGAAACACCATATATTTT.

This chain connects TRBV7-9 to TRBJ1-5, with no clear D. With 2 bases removed from V and 4 bases from J, the gap between germline ends came to 3 bases. Germline V gives CDR1 SEHNR, CDR2 FQNEAQ (reference sequence). CDR3 length: 12 residues. The CDR3 nucleotides read TGTGCCAGCAGCTTATCGAATCAGCCCCAGCATTTT. Protein sequence: CASSLSNQPQHF.

This sequence joins TRBV2 and TRBJ2-3; D not certain. V was cut by 4 bases and J by 5 bases, with 13 bases left in between. This CDR3 region has 14 residues. Germline values: CDR1 SNHLY, CDR2 FYNNEI. CDR3 loop: CASSATSNLDTQYF. The CDR3 DNA is TGTGCCAGCAGTGCTACTTCCAATTTAGATACGCAGTATTTT. The full variable domain, with the rest looked up from reference TRBV2 and TRBJ2-3, is EPEVTQTPSHQVTQMGQEVILRCVPISNHLYFYWYRQILGQKVEFLVSFYNNEISEKSEIFDDQFSVERPDGSNFTLKIRSTKLEDSAMYFCASSATSNLDTQYFGPGTRLTVL.

The gene calls are TRBV10-2 and TRBJ2-3, with 9 bases matching TRBD2. From germline, CDR1 is WSHSY and CDR2 SAAADI. Unmatched junction bases numbered 5, after V lost 3 bases and J lost 4 bases. CDR3 length: 15 residues. CDR3 sequence (DNA): TGCGCCAGCAGTGAACGGCGGGGGGGGTCAGATACGCAGTATTTT. Translating it yields CASSERRGGSDTQYF.